This TCR beta chain was documented in a study of blood T cell repertoires in COVID-19. Study information: The samples span acute and convalescent COVID-19 from the United States, Italy and Spain. Sources were T cells, B-cell-depleted T cells, or PBMCs; the material itself was cDNA or gDNA.

CDR3 length equals 14 residues. Trimming took 1 base from V and 1 from J, leaving 8 bases between them. CDR1 is SGHTA, CDR2 FQGNSA, per germline. With respect to this clone: Other DNA sequences in the same sample also yield this CDR3.

Authors' processing steps: Reference gene primer amplification gave nucleated cell count estimates. Produced via immunoSEQ multiplex PCR; TCRdb's table is partial and in-frame only. Clonal size and the V and J genes are those of that table, whereas D and trimming came from the DNA. The sample lists more than 25,000 clones; around 86% were seen once. This receptor was identified in a man aged 50-59 years with active COVID-19. The chain couples TRBV7-2 to TRBJ2-7, with D hard to call. The sequencing input was peripheral blood. The CDR3 sequence: CASSLGGISYEQYF. The DNA for the CDR3 is TGTGCCAGCAGCTTAGGAGGTATTTCCTACGAGCAGTACTTC.